These T cell receptor beta chains were read from a single sample in a study of T cell responses to AZD1222 COVID-19 vaccine. Repertoires were generated with immunoSEQ multiplex PCR, while TCRdb's copy carries only in-frame clones and drops some. The profile covers roughly 110,000 clones, with roughly 90% appearing a single time and roughly 8.7% taken by the ten largest. Sequencing used peripheral blood, obtained 28 days after the second AZD1222 dose. The receptors stem from an adult who received the AZD1222 COVID-19 vaccine. Each CDR3 is given with its conserved first and last residue. The D gene is left open where the match is weak. Only some rows state a clone size, as once, few, many or a class for expanded clones.

clone size | J gene | V gene | D gene | CDR3 protein | CDR3 DNA
. | TRBJ2-3 | TRBV15 | TRBD2 | CATSRDRLAGGDTQYF | TGTGCCACCAGCAGAGATCGGCTAGCGGGAGGGGATACGCAGTATTTT
. | TRBJ2-1 | TRBV19 | . | CASSIRLYNEQFF | TGTGCCAGTAGTATAAGACTGTACAATGAGCAGTTCTTC
. | TRBJ2-5 | TRBV9 | TRBD1 | CASSLTPDRGQETQYF | TGTGCCAGCAGTCTTACCCCGGACAGGGGCCAAGAGACCCAGTACTTC
. | TRBJ1-5 | TRBV27 | . | CASSTSTEDQPQHF | TGTGCCAGCAGTACCTCGACGGAGGATCAGCCCCAGCATTTT
. | TRBJ2-1 | TRBV7-9 | . | CASSPGRGPPYNEQFF | TGTGCCAGCAGCCCTGGACGGGGGCCCCCCTACAATGAGCAGTTCTTC
. | TRBJ2-3 | TRBV5-1 | . | CASSRGDTGEYETQYF | TGCGCCAGCAGCCGGGGGGATACAGGGGAATATGAGACGCAGTATTTT
few | TRBJ2-7 | TRBV28 | TRBD2 | CASSPVGLAGGRYEQYF | TGTGCCAGCAGTCCTGTTGGACTAGCGGGAGGGAGGTACGAGCAGTACTTC
. | TRBJ2-5 | TRBV5-4 | TRBD1 | CASSSRDRIQTQYF | TGTGCCAGCAGCAGCCGGGACAGGATACAGACCCAGTACTTC
. | TRBJ1-1 | TRBV7-9 | TRBD1 | CASSLRGRDEAFF | TGTGCCAGCAGCTTAAGGGGGCGTGATGAAGCTTTCTTT
. | TRBJ1-1 | TRBV7-9 | . | CASSYRTRTEAFF | TGTGCCAGCAGCTACCGAACACGGACTGAAGCTTTCTTT
. | TRBJ1-2 | TRBV7-9 | . | CASSRDANYGYTF | TGTGCCAGCAGCAGGGACGCAAACTATGGCTACACCTTC
. | TRBJ1-5 | TRBV28 | TRBD1 | CASRSGQVVQPQHF | TGTGCCAGCAGGAGCGGACAGGTCGTACAGCCCCAGCATTTT
. | TRBJ1-1 | TRBV30 | TRBD1 | CAWTRDRVWTEAFF | TGTGCCTGGACTAGGGACAGGGTGTGGACTGAAGCTTTCTTT
. | TRBJ2-1 | TRBV6-5 | TRBD1 | CASSSRDRANNEQFF | TGTGCCAGCAGTAGCCGGGACAGGGCTAACAATGAGCAGTTCTTC
. | TRBJ1-1 | TRBV27 | . | CASSRGIAMNTEAFF | TGTGCCAGCAGCCGCGGTATTGCCATGAACACTGAAGCTTTCTTT
. | TRBJ1-1 | TRBV12-3/TRBV12-4 | TRBD1 | CASSPRTGSYAFF | TGTGCCAGCAGTCCGAGGACAGGGAGCTATGCTTTCTTT
few | TRBJ2-7 | TRBV6-5 | TRBD1 | CASSQTGAEQYF | TGTGCCAGCAGTCAGACAGGGGCCGAGCAGTACTTC
once | TRBJ1-1 | TRBV27 | . | CASSLSGPQVAFF | TGTGCCAGCAGTTTATCGGGACCGCAGGTCGCTTTCTTT
. | TRBJ2-7 | TRBV27 | . | CASTLREQYF | TGTGCCAGCACCCTACGGGAGCAGTACTTC
. | TRBJ2-7 | TRBV27 | TRBD2 | CASSLSSGNYEQYF | TGTGCCAGCAGTTTGAGTAGCGGGAACTACGAGCAGTACTTC
. | TRBJ2-7 | TRBV28 | TRBD1 | CASSLPGQGSYEQYF | TGTGCCAGCAGTTTACCGGGACAGGGGTCCTACGAGCAGTACTTC
large | TRBJ2-5 | TRBV7-2 | TRBD2 | CASSTRLAGQETQYF | TGTGCCAGCAGCACCCGACTAGCGGGGCAAGAGACCCAGTACTTC
. | TRBJ1-1 | TRBV18 | TRBD1 | CASSPQQGEAFF | TGTGCCAGCTCACCACAACAGGGGGAAGCTTTCTTT
. | TRBJ2-1 | TRBV4-1 | . | CASSQPRAQVNEQFF | TGCGCCAGCAGCCAACCCCGGGCCCAGGTAAATGAGCAGTTCTTC
. | TRBJ1-1 | TRBV7-9 | . | CASSLWTGTEAFF | TGTGCCAGCAGCTTATGGACCGGCACTGAAGCTTTCTTT
. | TRBJ1-3 | TRBV4-1 | . | CASSQGTVFSGNTIYF | TGCGCCAGCAGCCAAGGGACAGTGTTCTCTGGAAACACCATATATTTT
. | TRBJ2-5 | TRBV9 | . | CASSGNRGGETQYF | TGTGCCAGCAGCGGGAACAGGGGAGGAGAGACCCAGTACTTC
. | TRBJ1-6 | TRBV30 | . | CAWRDLLPARGYNSPLHF | TGTGCCTGGAGGGACCTCCTCCCGGCCCGGGGGTATAATTCACCCCTCCACTTT
once | TRBJ2-1 | TRBV30 | TRBD2 | CARMAGGHNEQFF | TGTGCCCGCATGGCGGGGGGGCACAATGAGCAGTTCTTC
. | TRBJ2-1 | TRBV28 | TRBD2 | CASSYEREVRNEQFF | TGTGCCAGCAGTTATGAGCGGGAGGTGAGGAATGAGCAGTTCTTC
. | TRBJ1-1 | TRBV19 | . | CASSISTTANTEAFF | TGTGCCAGTAGTATATCGACGACAGCGAACACTGAAGCTTTCTTT
. | TRBJ2-7 | TRBV12-3/TRBV12-4 | . | CASRETWVDEQYF | TGTGCCAGCAGGGAGACCTGGGTGGACGAGCAGTACTTC
. | TRBJ2-1 | TRBV20-1 | TRBD2 | CSASDYSGRAKFNEQFF | TGCAGTGCCAGTGACTATAGCGGGAGGGCTAAGTTCAATGAGCAGTTCTTC
. | TRBJ2-7 | TRBV20-1 | TRBD2 | CSASPIERDRIDTYEQYF | TGCAGTGCTAGTCCGATTGAGCGGGACCGTATCGATACCTACGAGCAGTACTTC
many | TRBJ2-7 | TRBV5-1 | TRBD2 | CASSLGTRKVPLYF | TGCGCCAGCAGCTTAGGGACTAGGAAAGTCCCACTGTACTTC
. | TRBJ1-1 | TRBV30 | . | CACPAGNTEAFF | TGTGCCTGCCCAGCAGGGAACACTGAAGCTTTCTTT
. | TRBJ1-1 | TRBV2 | . | CASSELRHRDYGTEAFF | TGTGCCAGCAGCGAACTGAGACACAGGGATTATGGCACTGAAGCTTTCTTT
. | TRBJ2-1 | TRBV19 | . | CASSLRHDPWNEQFF | TGTGCCAGTAGTCTCAGGCACGACCCGTGGAATGAGCAGTTCTTC
. | TRBJ2-2 | TRBV5-1 | TRBD1 | CASSLVGQGFTGELFF | TGCGCCAGCAGCTTGGTCGGACAGGGTTTCACCGGGGAGCTGTTTTTT
few | TRBJ1-5 | TRBV5-1 | . | CASSLWGNSNQPQHF | TGCGCCAGCAGCTTGTGGGGAAATAGCAATCAGCCCCAGCATTTT
. | TRBJ1-5 | TRBV12-5 | TRBD1 | CASGLGTGVTSNQPQHF | TGTGCTAGTGGTTTGGGGACAGGGGTTACAAGCAATCAGCCCCAGCATTTT
. | TRBJ1-4 | TRBV15 | . | CATSLGSFEKLFF | TGTGCCACCAGCCTAGGATCATTCGAAAAACTGTTTTTT
. | TRBJ2-7 | TRBV6-5 | . | CASSYSKREQNYEQYF | TGTGCCAGCAGTTACTCGAAACGGGAGCAAAACTACGAGCAGTACTTC
. | TRBJ1-5 | TRBV4-1 | TRBD1 | CASSRNAGTGISQPQHF | TGCGCCAGCAGCCGAAACGCCGGGACAGGCATAAGTCAGCCCCAGCATTTT
. | TRBJ2-1 | TRBV6-5 | TRBD2 | CASIGLAGVRREQFF | TGTGCCAGCATTGGACTAGCGGGGGTCCGACGTGAGCAGTTCTTC
. | TRBJ1-2 | TRBV6-5 | TRBD1 | CASIGQEYGYTF | TGTGCCAGCATCGGACAGGAATATGGCTACACCTTC
few | TRBJ1-1 | TRBV19 | TRBD1 | CASSRTGATEAFF | TGTGCCAGTAGCCGGACAGGGGCCACTGAAGCTTTCTTT
. | TRBJ1-2 | TRBV19 | TRBD1 | CASSIAGTGADGYTF | TGTGCCAGTAGTATAGCTGGGACAGGGGCTGACGGCTACACCTTC
. | TRBJ1-4 | TRBV28 | . | CASSLPTSGTTNEKLFF | TGTGCCAGCAGTTTACCTACCTCAGGGACAACTAATGAAAAACTGTTTTTT
. | TRBJ2-7 | TRBV19 | . | CASSRADWSYEQYF | TGTGCCAGTAGTAGGGCGGATTGGTCCTACGAGCAGTACTTC
. | TRBJ2-5 | TRBV11-2 | . | CASSLDGGRETQYF | TGTGCCAGCAGCTTAGATGGGGGGAGAGAGACCCAGTACTTC
. | TRBJ1-6 | TRBV10-3 | TRBD1 | CAAGGTVDSPLHF | TGTGCCGCCGGGGGGACAGTGGATTCACCCCTCCACTTT
. | TRBJ1-6 | TRBV30 | TRBD1 | CAWTNRKGARGNSPLHF | TGTGCCTGGACCAACAGGAAGGGGGCGCGTGGTAATTCACCCCTCCACTTT
. | TRBJ1-5 | TRBV18 | . | CASSPPTGQPQHF | TGTGCCAGCTCACCACCGACCGGTCAGCCCCAGCATTTT
few | TRBJ2-5 | TRBV6-5 | . | CASSKAPGETQYF | TGTGCCAGCAGCAAAGCTCCAGGGGAGACCCAGTACTTC